Included here is one TCR beta chain sequence, with context. The ends lost 4 bases at V and 3 bases at J; junction bases unmatched: 7. Germline values: CDR1 SGHDT, CDR2 YYEEEE. CDR3 length: 15 amino acids. The data derive from a study of blood T cell repertoires in COVID-19. Study-wide background: Spain, Italy and the United States supplied samples that represented acute and convalescent COVID-19.

TCRdb keeps only in-frame clones here, not all; method: immunoSEQ multiplex PCR. The sample lists 220,000 or so clones, about 88% occurring once. The chain carries TRBV5-6 and TRBJ2-5; TRBD2 matches 9 bases. Sequences were obtained from peripheral blood. This receptor was taken from a woman in her forties or fifties with COVID-19, enrolled during active disease. CDR3 region: CASSTIAGVKETQYF. CDR3 sequence (DNA): TGTGCCAGCAGCACCATAGCGGGGGTGAAAGAGACCCAGTACTTC. Filled out from reference TRBV5-6 and TRBJ2-5, the complete variable domain reads DAGVTQSPTHLIKTRGQQVTLRCSPKSGHDTVSWYQQALGQGPQFIFQYYEEEERQRGNFPDRFSGHQFPNYSSELNVNALLLGDSALYLCASSTIAGVKETQYFGPGTRLLVL.